This T cell receptor (beta chain) originates from a study of T cell repertoires in ileal Crohn's disease. About the research overall: At surgery, 35% to 40% of patients smoked, with median disease duration about eight years. M6 samples are neoterminal ileum biopsies from postoperative colonoscopy. Findings and caveats of the study: Compared with non-smokers, active smokers at surgery showed more clonal expansions.

Regarding time point: neoterminal ileum biopsy at postoperative endoscopy, about 6 months after surgery. Patients were adults with ileal or ileocolonic Crohn's disease needing resection. Comments on this clone: The antigen remains unidentified.

Assay: immunoSEQ multiplex PCR; the TCRdb copy retains only in-frame clones and omits some. Among more than 15,000 clones listed, 72% were seen once. The receptor's source is an adult with Crohn's disease. Sequencing was done on a sample of ileal tissue.

For the CDR3, the DNA is TGCAGCGTTGTCGGCCTAGCGGGCTGGGAGACCCAGTACTTC. As protein: CSVVGLAGWETQYF. This chain joins TRBV29-1 and TRBJ2-5; TRBD2 matches 8 bases. Germline loops: CDR1 SQVTM, CDR2 ANQGSEA. The J segment lost 5 bases and the V segment lost 4 bases, leaving 9 bases of the junction unmatched. The CDR3 has 14 residues.